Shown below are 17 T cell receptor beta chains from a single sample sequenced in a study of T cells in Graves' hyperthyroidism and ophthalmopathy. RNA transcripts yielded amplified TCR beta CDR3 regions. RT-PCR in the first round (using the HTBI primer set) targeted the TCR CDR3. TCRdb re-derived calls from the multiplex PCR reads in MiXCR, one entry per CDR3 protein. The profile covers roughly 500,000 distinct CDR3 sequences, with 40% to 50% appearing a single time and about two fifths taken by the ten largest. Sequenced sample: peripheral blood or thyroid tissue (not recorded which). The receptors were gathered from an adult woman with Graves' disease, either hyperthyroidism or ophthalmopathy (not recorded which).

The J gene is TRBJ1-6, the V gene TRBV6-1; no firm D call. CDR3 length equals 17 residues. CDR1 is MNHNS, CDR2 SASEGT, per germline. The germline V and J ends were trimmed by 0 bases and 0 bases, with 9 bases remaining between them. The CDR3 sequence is CASSEAPPSSYNSPLHF. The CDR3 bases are TGTGCCAGCAGTGAAGCTCCGCCGAGCTCCTATAATTCACCCCTCCACTTT.

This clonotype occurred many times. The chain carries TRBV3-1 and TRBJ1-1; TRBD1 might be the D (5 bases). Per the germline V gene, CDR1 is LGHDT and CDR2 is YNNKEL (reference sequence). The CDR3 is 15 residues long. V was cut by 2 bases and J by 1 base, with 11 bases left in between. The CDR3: CASSQPKTGNTEAFF. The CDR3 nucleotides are TGTGCCAGCAGCCAACCGAAAACAGGGAACACTGAAGCTTTCTTT.

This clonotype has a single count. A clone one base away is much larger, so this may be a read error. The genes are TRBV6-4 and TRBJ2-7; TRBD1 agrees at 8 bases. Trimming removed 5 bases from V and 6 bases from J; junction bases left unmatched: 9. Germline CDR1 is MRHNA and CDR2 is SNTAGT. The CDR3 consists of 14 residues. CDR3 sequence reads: CASSPDRGGIEQYF. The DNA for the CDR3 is TGTGCCAGCAGTCCTGACAGGGGAGGCATCGAGCAGTACTTC.

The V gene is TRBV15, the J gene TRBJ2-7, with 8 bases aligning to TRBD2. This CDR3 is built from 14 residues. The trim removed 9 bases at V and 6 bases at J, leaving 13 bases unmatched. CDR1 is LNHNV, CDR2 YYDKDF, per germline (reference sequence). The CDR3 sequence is CATRGAGDSPEQYF. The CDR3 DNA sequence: TGTGCCACTCGCGGAGCGGGAGATTCCCCCGAGCAGTACTTC. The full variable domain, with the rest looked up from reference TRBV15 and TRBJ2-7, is DAMVIQNPRYQVTQFGKPVTLSCSQTLNHNVMYWYQQKSSQAPKLLFHYYDKDFNNEADTPDNFQSRRPNTSFCFLDIRSPGLGDTAMYLCATRGAGDSPEQYFGPGTRLTVT.

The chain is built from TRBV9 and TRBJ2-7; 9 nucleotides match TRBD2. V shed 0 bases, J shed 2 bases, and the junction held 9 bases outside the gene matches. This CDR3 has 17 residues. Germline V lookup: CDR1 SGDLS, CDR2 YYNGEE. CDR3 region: CASSVGAGGPGPYEQYF. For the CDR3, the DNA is TGTGCCAGCAGCGTAGGTGCGGGAGGGCCTGGCCCCTACGAGCAGTACTTC.

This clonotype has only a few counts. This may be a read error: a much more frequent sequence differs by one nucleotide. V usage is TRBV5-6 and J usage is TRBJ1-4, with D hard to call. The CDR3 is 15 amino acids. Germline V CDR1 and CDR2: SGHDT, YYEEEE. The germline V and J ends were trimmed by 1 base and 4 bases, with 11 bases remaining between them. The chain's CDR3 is CASSLPLPVNEKLFF. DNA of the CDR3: TGTGCCAGCAGCTTGCCTCTCCCGGTTAATGAAAAACTGTTTTTT. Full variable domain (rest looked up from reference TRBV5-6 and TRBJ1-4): DAGVTQSPTHLIKTRGQQVTLRCSPKSGHDTVSWYQQALGQGPQFIFQYYEEEERQRGNFPDRFSGHQFPNYSSELNVNALLLGDSALYLCASSLPLPVNEKLFFGSGTQLSVL.

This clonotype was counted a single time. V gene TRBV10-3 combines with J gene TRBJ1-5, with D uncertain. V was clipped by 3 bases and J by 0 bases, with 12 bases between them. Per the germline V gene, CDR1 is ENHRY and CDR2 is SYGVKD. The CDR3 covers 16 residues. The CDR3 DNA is TGTGCCATCAGTGAATGGCAGCTTTATAGCAATCAGCCCCAGCATTTT. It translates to CAISEWQLYSNQPQHF.

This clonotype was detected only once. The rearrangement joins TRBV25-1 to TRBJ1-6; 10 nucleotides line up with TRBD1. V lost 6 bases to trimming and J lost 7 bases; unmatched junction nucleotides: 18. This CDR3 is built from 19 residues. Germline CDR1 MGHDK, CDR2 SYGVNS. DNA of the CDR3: TGTGCCAGCAGGAACCCCCTTGGGGGGACAGGGGACTGCAATTCACCCCTCCACTTT. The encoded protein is CASRNPLGGTGDCNSPLHF.

The CDR3 is CASSLASHEQYF. The CDR3 DNA is TGCGCCAGCAGCTTGGCTTCCCACGAGCAGTACTTC. This chain links TRBV5-1 with TRBJ2-7; no clear D gene. The CDR3 spans 12 residues. V was shortened by 0 bases and J by 5 bases, with 6 bases between the two germline ends. In germline, CDR1 is SGHRS, CDR2 YFSETQ.

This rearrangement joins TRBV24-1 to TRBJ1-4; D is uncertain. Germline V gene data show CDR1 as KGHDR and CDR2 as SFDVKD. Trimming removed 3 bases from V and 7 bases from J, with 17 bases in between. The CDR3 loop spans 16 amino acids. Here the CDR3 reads CATSDPGGRDGEKLFF. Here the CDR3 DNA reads TGTGCCACCAGTGATCCTGGAGGAAGAGACGGTGAAAAACTGTTTTTT.

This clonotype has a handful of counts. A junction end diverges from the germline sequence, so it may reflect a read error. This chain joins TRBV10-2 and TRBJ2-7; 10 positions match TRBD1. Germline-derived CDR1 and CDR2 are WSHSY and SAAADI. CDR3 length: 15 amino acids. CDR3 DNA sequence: TGTGCCAGCTCACCACCGGGACAGGGGCCCTACGAGCAGTACTTC. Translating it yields CASSPPGQGPYEQYF.

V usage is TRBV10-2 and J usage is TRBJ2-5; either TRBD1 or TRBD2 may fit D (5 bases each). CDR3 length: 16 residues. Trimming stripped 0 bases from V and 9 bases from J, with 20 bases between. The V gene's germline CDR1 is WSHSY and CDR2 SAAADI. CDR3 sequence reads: CASSESTWGTNQPQYF. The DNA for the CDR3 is TGCGCCAGCAGTGAGTCGACTTGGGGGACCAATCAGCCCCAGTACTTC.

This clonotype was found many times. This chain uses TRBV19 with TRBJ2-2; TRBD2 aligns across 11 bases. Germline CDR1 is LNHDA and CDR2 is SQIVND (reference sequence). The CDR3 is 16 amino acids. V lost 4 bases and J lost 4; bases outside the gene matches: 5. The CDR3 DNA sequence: TGTGCCAGTAGTAGTAGCGGGAGGGCCGGCACCGGGGAGCTGTTTTTT. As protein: CASSSSGRAGTGELFF. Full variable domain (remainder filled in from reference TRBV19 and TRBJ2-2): DGGITQSPKYLFRKEGQNVTLSCEQNLNHDAMYWYRQDPGQGLRLIYYSQIVNDFQKGDIAEGYSVSREKKESFPLTVTSAQKNPTAFYLCASSSSGRAGTGELFFGEGSRLTVL.

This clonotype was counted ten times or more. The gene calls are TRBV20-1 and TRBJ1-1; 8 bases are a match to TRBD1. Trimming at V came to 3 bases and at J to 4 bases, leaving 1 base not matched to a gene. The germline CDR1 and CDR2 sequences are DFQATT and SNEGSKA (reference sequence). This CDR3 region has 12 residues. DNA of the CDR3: TGCAGTGCTAGTGGACAGGGCACTGAAGCTTTCTTT. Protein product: CSASGQGTEAFF.

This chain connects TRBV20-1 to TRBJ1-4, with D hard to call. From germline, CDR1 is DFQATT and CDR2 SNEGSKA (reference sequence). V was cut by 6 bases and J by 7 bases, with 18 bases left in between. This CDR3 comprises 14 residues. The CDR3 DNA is TGCAGTGCCTCGAGGACGGCAAATACTGAAAAACTGTTTTTT. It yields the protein CSASRTANTEKLFF.

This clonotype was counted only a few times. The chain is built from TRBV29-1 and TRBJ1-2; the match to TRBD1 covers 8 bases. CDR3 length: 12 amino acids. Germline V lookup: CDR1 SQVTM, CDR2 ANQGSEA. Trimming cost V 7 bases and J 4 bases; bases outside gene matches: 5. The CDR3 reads CSGWTGRYGYTF. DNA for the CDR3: TGCAGCGGATGGACAGGGCGCTATGGCTACACCTTC.

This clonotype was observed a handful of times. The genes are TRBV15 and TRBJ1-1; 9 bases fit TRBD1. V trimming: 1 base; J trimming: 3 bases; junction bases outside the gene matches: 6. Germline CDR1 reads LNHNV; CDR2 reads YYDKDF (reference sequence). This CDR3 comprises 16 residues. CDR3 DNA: TGTGCCACCAGCAGAGGAATGACAGGGGGGGACACTGAAGCTTTCTTT. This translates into CATSRGMTGGDTEAFF.